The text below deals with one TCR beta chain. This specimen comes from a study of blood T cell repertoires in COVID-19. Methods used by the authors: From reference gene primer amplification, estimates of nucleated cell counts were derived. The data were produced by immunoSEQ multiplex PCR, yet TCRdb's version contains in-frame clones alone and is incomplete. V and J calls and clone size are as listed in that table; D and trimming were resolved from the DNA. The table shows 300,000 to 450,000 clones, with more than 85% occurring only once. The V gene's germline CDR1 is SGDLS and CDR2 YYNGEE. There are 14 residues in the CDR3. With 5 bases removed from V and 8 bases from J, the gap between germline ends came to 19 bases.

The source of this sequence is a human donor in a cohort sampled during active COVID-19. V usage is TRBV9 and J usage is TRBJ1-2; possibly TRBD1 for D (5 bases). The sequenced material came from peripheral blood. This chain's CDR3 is CASSPSLGGKGYTF. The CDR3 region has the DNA TGTGCCAGCAGTCCCTCACTGGGGGGAAAGGGCTACACCTTC.